This TCR beta chain was captured in a study of blood T cell repertoires in COVID-19. Study at large: The United States, Italy and Spain supplied acute and convalescent COVID-19 samples. PBMCs, B-cell-depleted T cells, or T cells were the source of the cDNA or gDNA that made up the material.

Original handling: Reference gene primer amplification gave nucleated cell count estimates. Repertoires were generated with immunoSEQ multiplex PCR, while TCRdb's copy carries only in-frame clones and drops some. V, J and clone size were drawn from that table, and D and trimming were deduced from the DNA. The sample holds 150,000 to 200,000 clones, roughly 89% seen once. This TCR came from a human donor in a cohort sampled during active COVID-19. Sequences were obtained from peripheral blood.

The CDR3: CASSNRQGANSPLHF. As DNA, the CDR3 is TGCGCCAGCAGCAACCGACAGGGGGCCAATTCACCCCTCCACTTT. The gene calls are TRBV5-1 and TRBJ1-6, with 10 bases fitting TRBD1. The J segment lost 7 bases and the V segment lost 4 bases, leaving 5 bases of the junction unmatched. From germline, CDR1 is SGHRS and CDR2 YFSETQ. The CDR3 extends over 15 amino acids.